A single sample is the source of the 31 T cell receptor beta chains below, sequenced in a study of human T cells and chemical hapten exposure. This sample's time point: patch test 2, 6 weeks after DPC sensitization. Treatment noted: therapeutic diphenylcyclopropenone sensitization with weekly scalp DPC. A single record per CDR3 protein comes from TCRdb applying MiXCR to the RACE reads. Of over 60,000 distinct CDR3 sequences in the sample, under 13% were seen once. The sample consisted of whole blood, taken in connection with sensitization to the hapten diphenylcyclopropenone (DPC). The receptors derive from a woman in her fifties or sixties with alopecia areata. Some clones in this sample may be carry-over from other donors' samples.

Ten or more counts support this clonotype. This sequence joins TRBV7-9 and TRBJ1-6; a possible D gene is TRBD1 (6 bases). This CDR3 is built from 15 residues. Germline V CDR1 and CDR2: SEHNR, FQNEAQ (reference sequence). Trimming took off 4 bases at V and 4 bases at J, with 11 bases between the two ends. For the CDR3, the DNA is TGTGCCAGCAGCTCCGGGACAAGTTATAATTCACCCCTCCACTTT. As protein: CASSSGTSYNSPLHF.

On this clonotype: This may come from a read error, since a much larger clone is one base off. The CDR3 DNA is TGTGCCAGCAGCTCACCACGGACCAGCCCGAGCACAGATACGCAGTATTTT. It is translated as CASSSPRTSPSTDTQYF. The V call is TRBV5-5, the J call TRBJ2-3; D uncertain. The CDR3 extends over 17 amino acids. Deletions cut 3 bases from V and 0 bases from J, with 17 bases between. CDR1 SGHKS and CDR2 YYEKEE come from the germline V gene (reference sequence).

This clonotype has ten or more counts. V is TRBV7-2 and J is TRBJ2-5; TRBD2 aligns across 8 bases. There are 15 residues in the CDR3. The germline V gene has CDR1 SGHTA and CDR2 FQGNSA. V lost 5 bases, J lost 3 bases, and 8 bases stayed unmatched. The CDR3 is CASSRPGLDKETQYF. The CDR3 DNA reads TGTGCCAGCAGCAGACCGGGACTAGATAAAGAGACCCAGTACTTC.

This clonotype appeared many times. DNA for the CDR3: TGCAGCGTTTCAGCCGGGCCAGGGGTAAACTACGAGCAGTACTTC. Its translation is CSVSAGPGVNYEQYF. This chain uses TRBV29-1 with TRBJ2-7; perhaps TRBD1 as D (6 bases). V lost 5 bases to trimming and J lost 3 bases, with 20 bases between them. The CDR3 consists of 15 residues. The germline V gene encodes CDR1 SQVTM and CDR2 ANQGSEA.

This clonotype occurred a few times. This chain joins TRBV29-1 and TRBJ2-5, with D maybe TRBD2 (6 bases). Germline values: CDR1 SQVTM, CDR2 ANQGSEA. This CDR3 comprises 15 residues. Trimming took 6 bases from V and 4 from J, leaving 21 bases between them. Here the CDR3 DNA reads TGCAGCGTCAGAAGGGGATCGGGAGCCCCAGAGACCCAGTACTTC. This sequence encodes CSVRRGSGAPETQYF.

This clonotype was seen repeatedly, ten times or more. The gene calls are TRBV12-3 or TRBV12-4 and TRBJ2-1, with TRBD2 as a possible D gene (6 bases). V shed 5 bases and J shed 4 bases, with 18 bases lying between them. The CDR3 is 16 amino acids. In DNA form, the CDR3 reads TGTGCCAGCAGTGGTTTCGGGACTTACGGTTACAATGAGCAGTTCTTC. Protein sequence: CASSGFGTYGYNEQFF.

This clonotype has ten or more counts. J is TRBJ2-3 and V is TRBV14; possibly TRBD1 for D (5 bases). Looked up from germline, CDR1 is SGHDN and CDR2 is FVKESK. The CDR3 is 14 residues long. V lost 2 bases and J lost 3, with 9 bases in between. The CDR3 loop is CASSQPGPTDTQYF. Here the CDR3 DNA reads TGTGCCAGCAGCCAACCAGGGCCGACAGATACGCAGTATTTT.

This clonotype was seen a few times. This rearrangement joins TRBV5-1 to TRBJ2-1, with D perhaps given as TRBD1 or TRBD2 (5 bases each). Between the trimmed V and J ends, which lost 5 bases and 10 bases, there was a span of 16 bases. This CDR3 contains 13 residues. CDR1 is SGHRS, CDR2 YFSETQ, per germline. CDR3 residues: CASRWAFEGEQFF. DNA of the CDR3: TGCGCCAGCAGGTGGGCCTTCGAGGGGGAGCAGTTCTTC.

There are a few counts of this clonotype. This sequence joins TRBV12-3 or TRBV12-4 and TRBJ2-5; 10 bases match TRBD2. There are 14 residues in the CDR3. J gave up 5 bases and V 4 bases, and 4 bases lay outside the gene matches. CDR3 loop: CASSSSGSSETQYF. The CDR3, as DNA: TGTGCCAGCAGTTCTAGCGGGAGTTCGGAGACCCAGTACTTC.

This chain connects TRBV12-2 to TRBJ2-4; the table assigns TRBD1, which was not confirmed against the DNA. TRBV12-2 is noted as a pseudogene. This CDR3 region has 15 residues. The CDR3 loop is CASRSQGAGKNIQYF. Written as DNA, the CDR3 is TGTGCAAGTCGCTCACAGGGGGCAGGCAAAAACATTCAGTACTTC.

The V call is TRBV20-1, the J call TRBJ2-1; no firm D call. The CDR3 length is 10 residues. CDR1 is DFQATT, CDR2 SNEGSKA, per germline (reference sequence). V was clipped by 6 bases and J by 6 bases, with 6 bases between them. CDR3 DNA sequence: TGCAGTGCGACCACCAATGAGCAGTTCTTC. Translating gives CSATTNEQFF.

This chain uses TRBV29-1 with TRBJ2-5, with 7 bases aligning to TRBD2. Germline values: CDR1 SQVTM, CDR2 ANQGSEA. V lost 3 bases, J lost 2 bases, and 9 bases stayed unmatched. The CDR3 is made up of 15 amino acids. The chain's CDR3 is CSVEWEAGPQETQYF. CDR3 DNA sequence: TGCAGCGTTGAGTGGGAAGCGGGGCCGCAAGAGACCCAGTACTTC. Looking up the rest from reference TRBV29-1 and TRBJ2-5 gives the full variable domain: SAVISQKPSRDICQRGTSLTIQCQVDSQVTMMFWYRQQPGQSLTLIATANQGSEATYESGFVIDKFPISRPNLTFSTLTVSNMSPEDSSIYLCSVEWEAGPQETQYFGPGTRLLVL.

This clonotype was observed at least ten times. V usage is TRBV4-1 and J usage is TRBJ2-3, with 7 bases lining up with TRBD2. The CDR3 consists of 16 residues. CDR1 is MGHRA, CDR2 YSYEKL, per germline. J was trimmed by 5 bases and V by 1 base; bases with no gene match: 9. This chain's CDR3 is CASSQAGQGGLDTQYF. For the CDR3, the DNA is TGCGCCAGCAGCCAAGCTGGGCAGGGAGGGTTAGATACGCAGTATTTT.

This clonotype turned up a few times. The V call is TRBV2, the J call TRBJ2-7; D not resolved. V gave up 6 bases and J gave up 7 bases, with 10 bases separating them. This CDR3 has 11 residues. Germline V CDR1 and CDR2: SNHLY, FYNNEI. CDR3 in amino acids: CASRTMREQYF. The CDR3 DNA reads as TGTGCCAGCAGGACCATGAGGGAGCAGTACTTC.

The sample holds many counts of this clonotype. This chain joins TRBV3-1 and TRBJ2-1; 7 nucleotides align to TRBD2. In germline, CDR1 is LGHDT, CDR2 YNNKEL (reference sequence). This CDR3 is built from 17 residues. V lost 4 bases, J lost 7 bases, and 16 bases stayed unmatched. CDR3 region: CASSRSFAGVGDNEQFF. CDR3 bases: TGTGCCAGCAGCCGGAGTTTCGCGGGAGTCGGAGATAATGAGCAGTTCTTC.

The V gene is TRBV20-1, the J gene TRBJ1-1; D is unresolved. Germline V gene data show CDR1 as DFQATT and CDR2 as SNEGSKA (reference sequence). The V gene lost 3 bases and the J gene lost 10 bases, with 12 bases spanning the gap. The CDR3 length is 11 residues. The CDR3 DNA reads TGCAGTGCTAGCGATTTTGAGTTAGCTTTCTTT. Residues: CSASDFELAFF.

In DNA, the CDR3 is TGCAGCGTTCCCGGGACAGCGAACACCGGGGAGCTGTTTTTT. It translates to CSVPGTANTGELFF. This chain joins TRBV29-1 and TRBJ2-2, with 7 nucleotides matching TRBD1. Trimming took 5 bases from V and 0 from J; bases not matched to a gene: 3. Germline lookup yields CDR1 SQVTM and CDR2 ANQGSEA. The CDR3 runs to 14 residues.

This clonotype was seen more than once but under ten times. V is TRBV27 and J is TRBJ2-7; the match to TRBD2 covers 10 bases. CDR3 size: 15 residues. Germline assignment: CDR1 MNHEY and CDR2 SMNVEV (reference sequence). V shed 4 bases and J 7 bases; nucleotides not matched to a gene: 10. The CDR3 region is CASSSPSSGGLEQYF. CDR3 in DNA: TGTGCCAGCAGTTCGCCTTCTAGCGGGGGCCTGGAGCAGTACTTC.

V gene TRBV7-6 combines with J gene TRBJ2-3; 9 positions agree with TRBD2. This CDR3 is built from 17 residues. J lost 3 bases, V lost 3 bases, and 10 bases had no gene match. The germline gives CDR1 SGHVS, CDR2 FNYEAQ. CDR3: CASSLGLARGLTDTQYF. CDR3 DNA: TGTGCCAGCAGCTTGGGACTAGCACGCGGTTTGACAGATACGCAGTATTTT.

This clonotype was seen many times. The chain links TRBV6-1 to TRBJ2-5, with D perhaps matching TRBD1 (5 bases). The CDR3 is made up of 13 amino acids. Trimming removed 2 bases from V and 5 bases from J, with 9 bases in between. Germline values: CDR1 MNHNS, CDR2 SASEGT. The CDR3: CASSEFRVETQYF. The CDR3, as DNA: TGTGCCAGCAGTGAATTCAGGGTGGAGACCCAGTACTTC.

V and J are TRBV7-2 and TRBJ1-1, with D possibly TRBD1 on 6 matching bases. This CDR3 is 15 amino acids long. Between the trimmed V and J ends, which lost 4 bases and 3 bases, there was a span of 15 bases. CDR1 is SGHTA and CDR2 is FQGNSA in the germline V gene. The CDR3 DNA reads as TGTGCCAGCAGCTCCCAGACAAGGGGGGACACTGAAGCTTTCTTT. It is translated as CASSSQTRGDTEAFF.

In its sample, this clonotype was seen many times. The V call is TRBV3-1, the J call TRBJ1-1; D uncertain. Trimming removed 1 base at V and 4 bases at J, with 10 bases between. The CDR3 is made up of 14 amino acids. CDR1 LGHDT and CDR2 YNNKEL come from the germline V gene (reference sequence). The DNA of the CDR3 is TGTGCCAGCAGCCAAGGGTTGGGGTTCACTGAAGCTTTCTTT. The encoded protein is CASSQGLGFTEAFF.

The sample holds many counts of this clonotype. The chain has TRBV12-2 and TRBJ1-5. TRBV12-2 constitutes a pseudogene. This CDR3 comprises 17 residues. Here the CDR3 reads CASRLALGDWSNQPQHF. DNA for the CDR3: TGTGCAAGTCGCTTAGCGCTTGGAGATTGGAGCAATCAGCCCCAGCATTTT.

On this clonotype: A clone one base away is much larger, so this may be a read error. The chain joins TRBV7-9 to TRBJ1-1; D is perhaps TRBD1 (5 bases). CDR3 length: 14 residues. The germline V gene encodes CDR1 SEHNR and CDR2 FQNEAQ (reference sequence). CDR3 coding DNA: TGTGCCAGCGGCTTATACAGGAGTAACACTGAAGCTTTCTTT. It yields the protein CASGLYRSNTEAFF. Filled out from reference TRBV7-9 and TRBJ1-1, the complete variable domain reads DTGVSQNPRHKITKRGQNVTFRCDPISEHNRLYWYRQTLGQGPEFLTYFQNEAQLEKSRLLSDRFSAERPKGSFSTLEIQRTEQGDSAMYLCASGLYRSNTEAFFGQGTRLTVV.

The chain uses TRBV20-1 and TRBJ2-3; D ambiguous. Germline CDR1 and CDR2: DFQATT and SNEGSKA (reference sequence). The CDR3 loop spans 11 amino acids. Trimming shortened V by 6 bases and J by 6 bases, and 10 bases separated the two germline ends. The DNA for the CDR3 is TGCAGTGCGGGTATGGGGGATACGCAGTATTTT. Protein sequence: CSAGMGDTQYF.

This clonotype was seen repeatedly, ten times or more. The gene calls are TRBV7-8 and TRBJ2-7, with a weak D call TRBD2 (6 bases). The CDR3 consists of 15 residues. Germline V gives CDR1 SGHVS, CDR2 FQNEAQ. V shed 4 bases and J shed 0 bases, with 13 bases lying between them. The CDR3 spells CASSYGGPPSYEQYF. CDR3 nucleotides: TGTGCCAGCAGCTACGGGGGACCCCCCTCCTACGAGCAGTACTTC.

This clonotype was observed a few times. The rearrangement joins TRBV9 to TRBJ1-3, with D uncertain. CDR1 and CDR2 (germline): SGDLS, YYNGEE. Deletions cut 0 bases from V and 2 bases from J, with 6 bases between. CDR3 length: 14 residues. DNA of the CDR3: TGTGCCAGCAGCGTAGCTACGGCTGGAAACACCATATATTTT. Its protein product is CASSVATAGNTIYF.

This clonotype has a count of ten or more. This chain uses TRBV23-1 with TRBJ2-7; 8 nucleotides line up with TRBD1. TRBV23-1 is an ORF; its function is uncertain. This CDR3 has 20 residues. The ends lost 1 base at V and 5 bases at J; junction bases unmatched: 22. CDR3 nucleotide sequence: TGCGCCAGCAGTCAATTAGGAGGCGATCAGGGGGCGCTGGGTAAAGACGAGCAGTACTTC. This gives the protein CASSQLGGDQGALGKDEQYF.

In this sample, this clonotype turned up a few times. The V call is TRBV2, the J call TRBJ2-2; D unclear. Germline loops: CDR1 SNHLY, CDR2 FYNNEI. V lost 7 bases, J lost 1 base, and 4 bases lay in between. The CDR3 is 12 amino acids. CDR3: CASTKNTGELFF. Written as DNA, the CDR3 is TGTGCCAGCACTAAGAACACCGGGGAGCTGTTTTTT.

This clonotype was detected many times. The chain recombines TRBV11-2 with TRBJ2-4; 7 bases are a match to TRBD2. Germline assignment: CDR1 SGHAT and CDR2 FQNNGV. Losses at the gene ends were 1 base for V and 0 bases for J; bases not matched to a gene: 3. The CDR3 consists of 16 residues. This CDR3 reads CASSLASGRAKNIQYF. For the CDR3, the DNA is TGTGCCAGCAGCTTAGCTAGCGGACGAGCCAAAAACATTCAGTACTTC.

In its sample, this clonotype was seen a few times. V gene TRBV11-1 combines with J gene TRBJ2-2; D gene ambiguous. The CDR3 is 15 residues long. The germline CDR1 and CDR2 sequences are SGHAT and FQDESV (reference sequence). Trimming took 6 bases from V and 5 from J, leaving 16 bases between them. The CDR3 nucleotides are TGTGCCAGCAGTTCGACCCGTGGATATACCGGGGAGCTGTTTTTT. It encodes CASSSTRGYTGELFF.